What follows are 18 T cell receptor beta chains derived from one specimen sequenced in a study of OX40 agonist ivuxolimab in advanced cancers. Produced via immunoSEQ multiplex PCR; TCRdb's table is partial and in-frame only. This sample has 25,000 to 30,000 clones, with around 82% found just once. This material consisted of CD4+ or CD8+ T cells sorted from blood, taken in a trial of the OX40 agonist ivuxolimab. The receptors derive from an adult with an advanced solid tumor such as melanoma, head and neck, liver or kidney cancer.

This clone has a single count. Other DNA variants within this sample encode the same CDR3. The chain uses TRBV13 and TRBJ2-3, with TRBD2 matching over 11 bases. The CDR3 totals 19 residues. Per the germline V gene, CDR1 is PRHDT and CDR2 is FYEKMQ (reference sequence). With V trimmed by 6 bases and J by 6 bases, 20 bases remained unmatched. CDR3 sequence reads: CASSPRGTSGGGLEDTQYF. In DNA form, the CDR3 reads TGTGCCAGCAGTCCACGGGGGACTAGCGGAGGGGGGTTGGAGGATACGCAGTATTTT.

This clone showed up just a few times. V is TRBV29-1 and J is TRBJ1-1; the D gene is possibly TRBD1 (6 bases). CDR1 is SQVTM and CDR2 is ANQGSEA in the germline V gene. The V end lost 5 bases, the J end lost 4 bases, and 11 bases lay between the germline ends. This CDR3 is built from 12 residues. CDR3 protein: CSVTRGATEAFF. CDR3 nucleotides: TGCAGCGTTACCAGGGGTGCCACTGAAGCTTTCTTT.

This clone was recorded once. V and J are TRBV6-4 and TRBJ2-5, with D perhaps TRBD1 or TRBD2 (6 bases each). Trimming took 2 bases from V and 7 from J, leaving 11 bases between them. This CDR3 spans 13 amino acids. CDR1 and CDR2 from the germline V gene are MRHNA and SNTAGT. CDR3 region: CASSDNRGRTQYF. CDR3 DNA sequence: TGTGCCAGCAGTGACAACCGGGGGCGGACCCAGTACTTC.

The chain carries TRBV5-1 and TRBJ2-7; maybe TRBD1 (5 bases). Germline V lookup: CDR1 SGHRS, CDR2 YFSETQ. Trimming removed 0 bases at V and 1 base at J, with 11 bases between. The CDR3 has 15 amino acids. The chain's CDR3 is CASSLEGVYSYEQYF. Here the CDR3 DNA reads TGCGCCAGCAGCTTGGAAGGGGTTTATTCCTACGAGCAGTACTTC. The full variable domain, rest sourced from reference TRBV5-1 and TRBJ2-7, is KAGVTQTPRYLIKTRGQQVTLSCSPISGHRSVSWYQQTPGQGLQFLFEYFSETQRNKGNFPGRFSGRQFSNSRSEMNVSTLELGDSALYLCASSLEGVYSYEQYFGPGTRLTVT.

The V call is TRBV6-4, the J call TRBJ1-1; possible D gene TRBD1, 6 bases. This CDR3 has 14 residues. V gave up 6 bases and J gave up 0 bases, with 11 bases separating them. Germline CDR1 MRHNA, CDR2 SNTAGT. CDR3 protein: CASRADSVNTEAFF. DNA for the CDR3: TGTGCCAGCAGAGCGGACAGCGTGAACACTGAAGCTTTCTTT.

This CDR3 reads CASSPGYGYTF. The CDR3 DNA is TGTGCCAGCAGTCCAGGGTATGGCTACACCTTC. The genes are TRBV6-5 and TRBJ1-2, with D possibly TRBD1 on 5 matching bases. The CDR3 covers 11 residues. The V gene's germline CDR1 is MNHEY and CDR2 SVGAGI. V dropped 5 bases and J dropped 5 bases, with 6 bases sitting between them.

The rearrangement uses TRBV28 and TRBJ2-5; 8 bases agree with TRBD2. Losses at the gene ends were 5 bases for V and 2 bases for J; bases not matched to a gene: 7. The CDR3 runs 15 residues. The germline V gene has CDR1 MDHEN and CDR2 SYDVKM. As DNA, the CDR3 is TGTGCCAGCAGTGTCCCCCGGGGGGGTCAAGAGACCCAGTACTTC. Translating gives CASSVPRGGQETQYF. Variable domain in full (rest from reference TRBV28 and TRBJ2-5): DVKVTQSSRYLVKRTGEKVFLECVQDMDHENMFWYRQDPGLGLRLIYFSYDVKMKEKGDIPEGYSVSREKKERFSLILESASTNQTSMYLCASSVPRGGQETQYFGPGTRLLVL.

The chain uses TRBV4-1 and TRBJ2-7; D remains ambiguous. This CDR3 contains 12 residues. Looked up from germline, CDR1 is MGHRA and CDR2 is YSYEKL. V was trimmed by 10 bases and J by 2 bases, leaving 12 bases between them. CDR3: CATGDPTYEQYF. CDR3 in DNA: TGCGCCACCGGCGACCCTACCTACGAGCAGTACTTC.

The chain combines TRBV27 with TRBJ1-2; D remains unclear. This CDR3 comprises 14 residues. V was cut by 9 bases and J by 7 bases, with 21 bases left in between. Germline assignment: CDR1 MNHEY and CDR2 SMNVEV (reference sequence). The CDR3 loop is CASRALSSGAGYTF. CDR3 nucleotide sequence: TGTGCCAGTAGAGCCCTAAGTTCGGGCGCTGGCTACACCTTC.

This clone was observed once. V gene TRBV7-9 combines with J gene TRBJ1-2, with D perhaps TRBD1 (5 bases). Germline V gene data show CDR1 as SEHNR and CDR2 as FQNEAQ (reference sequence). The CDR3 is made up of 13 amino acids. The V end was cut by 5 bases, the J end by 11 bases, with 18 bases between. The DNA for the CDR3 is TGTGCCAGCAGCCGGGACGGACTTGCGGGTTACACCTTC. Its protein is CASSRDGLAGYTF.

The chain combines TRBV6-5 with TRBJ1-2; TRBD1 agrees at 8 bases. Trimming cost V 6 bases and J 3 bases; bases outside gene matches: 9. This CDR3 is 15 amino acids long. Germline V gene data show CDR1 as MNHEY and CDR2 as SVGAGI. The CDR3: CASRDTGGVHYGYTF. CDR3 nucleotide sequence: TGTGCCAGCAGGGATACAGGGGGTGTTCACTATGGCTACACCTTC.

The chain carries TRBV4-1 and TRBJ2-4; no definite D call. This CDR3 has 12 amino acids. CDR1 and CDR2 from the germline V gene are MGHRA and YSYEKL. Trimming stripped 0 bases from V and 5 bases from J, with 2 bases between. CDR3 bases: TGCGCCAGCAGCCAAGAACAAAACATTCAGTACTTC. It codes for CASSQEQNIQYF.

The rearrangement uses TRBV30 and TRBJ2-3; D is unresolved. From germline, CDR1 is GTSNPN and CDR2 SVGIG (reference sequence). V shed 0 bases and J shed 0 bases, with 7 bases lying between them. This CDR3 comprises 14 residues. DNA for the CDR3: TGTGCCTGGAGTGTAGGCCCGAGCACAGATACGCAGTATTTT. It specifies CAWSVGPSTDTQYF. Using reference TRBV30 and TRBJ2-3 for the parts outside the CDR3, the full variable domain is SQTIHQWPATLVQPVGSPLSLECTVEGTSNPNLYWYRQAAGRGLQLLFYSVGIGQISSEVPQNLSASRPQDRQFILSSKKLLLSDSGFYLCAWSVGPSTDTQYFGPGTRLTVL.

The V and J genes are TRBV5-5 and TRBJ2-7; D is perhaps TRBD1 or TRBD2 (5 bases each). V gave up 4 bases and J gave up 0 bases, with 11 bases separating them. The CDR3 totals 14 residues. Germline CDR1 and CDR2: SGHKS and YYEKEE (reference sequence). The CDR3 here is CASSREGSSYEQYF. For the CDR3, the DNA is TGTGCCAGCAGCCGTGAGGGGTCCTCCTACGAGCAGTACTTC. Full variable domain (remainder filled in from reference TRBV5-5 and TRBJ2-7): DAGVTQSPTHLIKTRGQQVTLRCSPISGHKSVSWYQQVLGQGPQFIFQYYEKEERGRGNFPDRFSARQFPNYSSELNVNALLLGDSALYLCASSREGSSYEQYFGPGTRLTVT.

This clone was counted between two and nine times. V gene TRBV5-4 combines with J gene TRBJ1-1; unclear D gene. The germline V gene has CDR1 SGHNT and CDR2 YYREEE (reference sequence). The germline V and J ends were trimmed by 7 bases and 1 base, with 5 bases remaining between them. The CDR3 spans 11 residues. DNA of the CDR3: TGTGCCAGCGAATCGAACACTGAAGCTTTCTTT. It yields the protein CASESNTEAFF.

This chain links TRBV9 with TRBJ1-2; D is ambiguous. This CDR3 is built from 13 residues. V lost 3 bases, J lost 3 bases, and 9 bases lay in between. Germline loops: CDR1 SGDLS, CDR2 YYNGEE. The CDR3 DNA sequence: TGTGCCAGCAGCGCCGTCGAATACTATGGCTACACCTTC. Translating it yields CASSAVEYYGYTF.

The chain combines TRBV5-6 with TRBJ2-7; D not certain. CDR1 is SGHDT, CDR2 YYEEEE, per germline. The CDR3 has 13 amino acids. Trimming stripped 4 bases from V and 3 bases from J, with 11 bases between. The DNA of the CDR3 is TGTGCCAGCAGCGCGACGGTAAACTACGAGCAGTACTTC. This sequence encodes CASSATVNYEQYF.

The V call is TRBV10-2, the J call TRBJ2-1; D is undetermined. Per germline, CDR1 WSHSY and CDR2 SAAADI. Trimming pared 3 bases from V and 10 bases from J, leaving 13 bases between. The CDR3 has 13 amino acids. The CDR3 is CASSDVIVGEQFF. The DNA of the CDR3 is TGCGCCAGCAGTGACGTAATCGTCGGGGAGCAGTTCTTC.